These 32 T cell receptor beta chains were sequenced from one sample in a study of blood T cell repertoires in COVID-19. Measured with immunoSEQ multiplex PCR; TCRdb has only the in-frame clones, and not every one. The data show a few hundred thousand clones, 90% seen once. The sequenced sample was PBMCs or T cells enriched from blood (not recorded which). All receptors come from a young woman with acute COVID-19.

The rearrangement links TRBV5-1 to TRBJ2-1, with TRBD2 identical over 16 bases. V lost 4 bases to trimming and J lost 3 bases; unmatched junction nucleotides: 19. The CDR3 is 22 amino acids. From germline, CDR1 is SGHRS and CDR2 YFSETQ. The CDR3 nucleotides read TGCGCCAGCAGCCACCCCCGCTTTCCTGGGACTAGCGGGAGGGCGGTCTACAATGAGCAGTTCTTC. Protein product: CASSHPRFPGTSGRAVYNEQFF.

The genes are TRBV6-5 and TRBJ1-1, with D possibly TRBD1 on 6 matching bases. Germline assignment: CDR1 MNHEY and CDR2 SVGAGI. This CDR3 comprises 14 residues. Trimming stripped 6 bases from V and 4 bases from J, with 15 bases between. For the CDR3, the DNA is TGTGCCAGCAGCCGGATGACAGGAATCACTGAAGCTTTCTTT. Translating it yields CASSRMTGITEAFF.

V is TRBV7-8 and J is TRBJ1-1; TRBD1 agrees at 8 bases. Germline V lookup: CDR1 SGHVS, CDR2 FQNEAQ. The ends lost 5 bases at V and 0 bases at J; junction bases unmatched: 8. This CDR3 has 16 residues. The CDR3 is CASSPAGTGMNTEAFF. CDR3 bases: TGTGCCAGCAGCCCCGCCGGGACAGGCATGAACACTGAAGCTTTCTTT. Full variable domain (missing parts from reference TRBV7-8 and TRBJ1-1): GAGVSQSPRYKVAKRGQDVALRCDPISGHVSLFWYQQALGQGPEFLTYFQNEAQLDKSGLPSDRFFAERPEGSVSTLKIQRTQQEDSAVYLCASSPAGTGMNTEAFFGQGTRLTVV.

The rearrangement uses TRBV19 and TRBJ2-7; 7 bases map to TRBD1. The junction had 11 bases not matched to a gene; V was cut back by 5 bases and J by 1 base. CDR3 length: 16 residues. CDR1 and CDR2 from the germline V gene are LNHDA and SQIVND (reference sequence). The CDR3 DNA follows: TGTGCCAGTAGTTTCCGGCTAGGGACAGAGTCCTACGAGCAGTACTTC. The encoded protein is CASSFRLGTESYEQYF.

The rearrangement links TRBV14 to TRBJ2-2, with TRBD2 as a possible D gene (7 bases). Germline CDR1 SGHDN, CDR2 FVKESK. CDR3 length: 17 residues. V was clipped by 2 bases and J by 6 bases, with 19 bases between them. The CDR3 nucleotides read TGTGCCAGCAGCCAACTGATCGGGGGGCAGGGCGCCGGGGAGCTGTTTTTT. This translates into CASSQLIGGQGAGELFF.

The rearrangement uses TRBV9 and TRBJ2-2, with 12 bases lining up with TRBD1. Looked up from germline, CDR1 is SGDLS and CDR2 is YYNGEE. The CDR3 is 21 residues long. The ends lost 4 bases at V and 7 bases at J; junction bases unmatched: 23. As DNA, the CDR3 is TGTGCCAGCAGCTTGCGGACCCCCTTGGGGGGACAGGGGGCAGTTAGCGGGGAGCTGTTTTTT. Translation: CASSLRTPLGGQGAVSGELFF.

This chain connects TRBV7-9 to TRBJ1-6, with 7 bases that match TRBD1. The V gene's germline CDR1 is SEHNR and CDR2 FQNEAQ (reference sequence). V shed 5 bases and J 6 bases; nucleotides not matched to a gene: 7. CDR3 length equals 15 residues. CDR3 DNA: TGTGCCAGCAGCCCTAGAGGGGACAGTAATTCACCCCTCCACTTT. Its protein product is CASSPRGDSNSPLHF. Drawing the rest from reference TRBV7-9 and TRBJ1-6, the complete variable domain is DTGVSQNPRHKITKRGQNVTFRCDPISEHNRLYWYRQTLGQGPEFLTYFQNEAQLEKSRLLSDRFSAERPKGSFSTLEIQRTEQGDSAMYLCASSPRGDSNSPLHFGNGTRLTVT.

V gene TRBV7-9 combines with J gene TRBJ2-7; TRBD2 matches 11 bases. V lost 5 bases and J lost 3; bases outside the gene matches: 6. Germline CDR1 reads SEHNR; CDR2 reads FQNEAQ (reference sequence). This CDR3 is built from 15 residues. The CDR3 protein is CASSPIAGGNYEQYF. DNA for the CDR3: TGTGCCAGCAGCCCGATAGCGGGAGGGAACTACGAGCAGTACTTC.

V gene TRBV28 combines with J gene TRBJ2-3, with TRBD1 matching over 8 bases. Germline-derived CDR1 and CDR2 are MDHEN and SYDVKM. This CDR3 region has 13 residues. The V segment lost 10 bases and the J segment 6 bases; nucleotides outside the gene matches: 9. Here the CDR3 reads CANLPAGGDTQYF. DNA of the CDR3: TGTGCCAACCTGCCGGCAGGGGGCGATACGCAGTATTTT.

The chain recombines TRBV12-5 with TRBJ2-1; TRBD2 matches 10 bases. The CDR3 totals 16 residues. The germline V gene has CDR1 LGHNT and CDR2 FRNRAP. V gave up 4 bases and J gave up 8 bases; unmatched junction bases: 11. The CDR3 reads CASGWGSGRATYEQFF. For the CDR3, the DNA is TGTGCTAGTGGTTGGGGGAGCGGGAGGGCCACGTATGAGCAGTTCTTC. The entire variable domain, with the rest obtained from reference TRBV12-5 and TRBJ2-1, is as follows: DARVTQTPRHKVTEMGQEVTMRCQPILGHNTVFWYRQTMMQGLELLAYFRNRAPLDDSGMPKDRFSAEMPDATLATLKIQPSEPRDSAVYFCASGWGSGRATYEQFFGPGTRLTVL.

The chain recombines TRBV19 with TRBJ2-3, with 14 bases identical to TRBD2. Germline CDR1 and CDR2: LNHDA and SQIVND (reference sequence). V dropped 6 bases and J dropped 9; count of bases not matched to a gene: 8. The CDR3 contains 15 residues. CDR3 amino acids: CASRFGTSGSGTQYF. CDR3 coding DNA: TGTGCCAGTAGGTTCGGGACTAGCGGGAGTGGGACGCAGTATTTT.

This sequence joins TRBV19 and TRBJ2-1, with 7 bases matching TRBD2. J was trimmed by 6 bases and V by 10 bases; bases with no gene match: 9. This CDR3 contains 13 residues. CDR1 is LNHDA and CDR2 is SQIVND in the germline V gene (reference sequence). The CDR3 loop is CATGLVGANEQFF. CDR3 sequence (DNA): TGTGCCACCGGACTAGTAGGCGCCAATGAGCAGTTCTTC.

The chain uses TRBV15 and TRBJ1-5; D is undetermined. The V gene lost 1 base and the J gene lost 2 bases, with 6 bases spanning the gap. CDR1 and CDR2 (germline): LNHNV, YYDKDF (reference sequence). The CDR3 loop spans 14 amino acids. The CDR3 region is CATSRGSGNQPQHF. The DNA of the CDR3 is TGTGCCACCAGCAGAGGGTCAGGCAATCAGCCCCAGCATTTT.

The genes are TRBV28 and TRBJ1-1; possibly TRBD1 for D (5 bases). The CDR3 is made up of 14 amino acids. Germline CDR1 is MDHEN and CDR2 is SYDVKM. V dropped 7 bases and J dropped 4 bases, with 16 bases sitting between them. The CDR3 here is CASNRLVTGTEAFF. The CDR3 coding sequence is TGTGCCAGCAACCGCCTCGTCACAGGCACTGAAGCTTTCTTT.

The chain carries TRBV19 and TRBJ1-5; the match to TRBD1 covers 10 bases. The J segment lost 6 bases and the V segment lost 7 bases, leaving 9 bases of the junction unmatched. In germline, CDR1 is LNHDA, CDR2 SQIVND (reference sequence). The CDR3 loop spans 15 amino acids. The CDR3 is CASTRTGGFGQPQHF. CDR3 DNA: TGTGCCAGTACTAGGACAGGGGGATTTGGTCAGCCCCAGCATTTT.

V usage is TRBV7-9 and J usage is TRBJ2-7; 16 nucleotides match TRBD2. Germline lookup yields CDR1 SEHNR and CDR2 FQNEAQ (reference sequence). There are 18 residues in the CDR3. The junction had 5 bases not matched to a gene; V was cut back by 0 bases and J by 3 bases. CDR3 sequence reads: CASSLAPGTSGRDYEQYF. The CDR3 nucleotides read TGTGCCAGCAGCTTAGCTCCCGGGACTAGCGGGAGGGACTACGAGCAGTACTTC.

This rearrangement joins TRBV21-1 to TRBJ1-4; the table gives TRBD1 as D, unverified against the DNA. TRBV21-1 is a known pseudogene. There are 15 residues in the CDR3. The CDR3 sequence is CASSKYLAGNEKLFF. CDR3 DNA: TGTGCCAGCAGCAAATATCTGGCAGGGAACGAAAAACTGTTTTTT.

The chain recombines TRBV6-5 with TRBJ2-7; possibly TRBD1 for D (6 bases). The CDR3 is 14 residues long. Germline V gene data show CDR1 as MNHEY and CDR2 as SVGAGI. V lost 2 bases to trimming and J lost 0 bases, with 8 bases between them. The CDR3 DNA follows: TGTGCCAGCAGTTACGACAGGACCTCCTACGAGCAGTACTTC. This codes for CASSYDRTSYEQYF.

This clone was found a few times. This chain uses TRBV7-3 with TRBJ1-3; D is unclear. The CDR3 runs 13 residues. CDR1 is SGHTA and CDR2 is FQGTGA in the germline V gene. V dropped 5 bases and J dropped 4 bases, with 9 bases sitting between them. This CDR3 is CASSAQSGNTIYF. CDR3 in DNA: TGTGCCAGCAGCGCCCAGTCCGGAAACACCATATATTTT.

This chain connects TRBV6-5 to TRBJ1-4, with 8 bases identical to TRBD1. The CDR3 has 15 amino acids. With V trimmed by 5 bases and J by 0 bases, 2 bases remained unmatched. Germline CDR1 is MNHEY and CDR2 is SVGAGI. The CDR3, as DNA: TGTGCCAGCAGTCGGACAGGGCCAACTAATGAAAAACTGTTTTTT. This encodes CASSRTGPTNEKLFF.

This CDR3 is CASSHGLAGGGRVRGRPSTEQFF. CDR3 DNA sequence: TGTGCCAGCAGCCACGGACTAGCGGGAGGAGGGAGGGTTAGGGGGCGTCCGTCGACTGAGCAGTTCTTC. The chain combines TRBV14 with TRBJ2-1; 14 nucleotides match TRBD2. CDR1 and CDR2 (germline): SGHDN, FVKESK. This CDR3 comprises 23 residues. V trimming: 3 bases; J trimming: 9 bases; junction bases outside the gene matches: 28.

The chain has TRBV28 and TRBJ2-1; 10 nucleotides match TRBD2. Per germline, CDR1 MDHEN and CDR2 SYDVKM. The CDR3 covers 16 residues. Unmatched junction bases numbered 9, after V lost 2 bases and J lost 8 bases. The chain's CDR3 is CASSLGLAGVFDEQFF. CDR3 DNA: TGTGCCAGCAGTTTAGGCCTAGCGGGAGTGTTCGATGAGCAGTTCTTC.

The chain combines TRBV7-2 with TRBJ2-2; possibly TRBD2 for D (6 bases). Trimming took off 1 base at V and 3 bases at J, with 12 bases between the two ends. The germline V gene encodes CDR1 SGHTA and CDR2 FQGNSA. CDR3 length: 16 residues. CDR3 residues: CASSLVPGEYTGELFF. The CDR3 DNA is TGTGCCAGCAGCTTAGTTCCGGGAGAGTACACCGGGGAGCTGTTTTTT.

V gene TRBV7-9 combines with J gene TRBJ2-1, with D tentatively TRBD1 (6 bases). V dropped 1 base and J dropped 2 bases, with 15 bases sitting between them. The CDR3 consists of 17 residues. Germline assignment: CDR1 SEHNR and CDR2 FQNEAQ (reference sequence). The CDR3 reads CASSLVRAQGAYNEQFF. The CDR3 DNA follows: TGTGCCAGCAGCTTAGTAAGGGCACAGGGAGCCTACAATGAGCAGTTCTTC.

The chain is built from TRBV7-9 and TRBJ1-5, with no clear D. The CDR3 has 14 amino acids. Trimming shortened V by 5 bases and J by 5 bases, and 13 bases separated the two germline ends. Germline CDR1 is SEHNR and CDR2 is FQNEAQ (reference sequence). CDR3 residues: CASSAGAGDQPQHF. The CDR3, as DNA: TGTGCCAGCAGCGCGGGAGCGGGCGATCAGCCCCAGCATTTT.

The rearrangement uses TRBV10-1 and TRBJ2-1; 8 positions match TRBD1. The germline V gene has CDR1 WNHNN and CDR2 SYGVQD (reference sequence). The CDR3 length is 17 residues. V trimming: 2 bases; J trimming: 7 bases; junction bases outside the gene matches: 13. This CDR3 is CASSEMAGGLWSNEQFF. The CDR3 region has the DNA TGCGCCAGCAGTGAGATGGCAGGGGGCTTATGGAGTAATGAGCAGTTCTTC.

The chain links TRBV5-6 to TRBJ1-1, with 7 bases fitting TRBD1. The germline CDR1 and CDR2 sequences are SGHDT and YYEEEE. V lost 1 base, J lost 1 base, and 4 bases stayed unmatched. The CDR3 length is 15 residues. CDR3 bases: TGTGCCAGCAGCTTGCGGGCAGGGGGGAACACTGAAGCTTTCTTT. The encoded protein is CASSLRAGGNTEAFF. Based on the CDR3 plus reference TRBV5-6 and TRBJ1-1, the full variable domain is DAGVTQSPTHLIKTRGQQVTLRCSPKSGHDTVSWYQQALGQGPQFIFQYYEEEERQRGNFPDRFSGHQFPNYSSELNVNALLLGDSALYLCASSLRAGGNTEAFFGQGTRLTVV.

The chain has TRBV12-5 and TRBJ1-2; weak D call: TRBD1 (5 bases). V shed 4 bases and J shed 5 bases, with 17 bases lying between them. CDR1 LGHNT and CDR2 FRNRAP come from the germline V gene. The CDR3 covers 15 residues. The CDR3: CASGSTASAGYGYTF. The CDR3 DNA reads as TGTGCTAGTGGTTCCACGGCCTCAGCAGGGTATGGCTACACCTTC.

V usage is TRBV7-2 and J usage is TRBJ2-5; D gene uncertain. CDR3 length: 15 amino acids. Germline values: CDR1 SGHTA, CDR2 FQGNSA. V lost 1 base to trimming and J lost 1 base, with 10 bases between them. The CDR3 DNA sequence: TGTGCCAGCAGCTTAGTTACGAGCGTCCAAGAGACCCAGTACTTC. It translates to CASSLVTSVQETQYF. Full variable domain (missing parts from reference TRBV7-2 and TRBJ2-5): GAGVSQSPSNKVTEKGKDVELRCDPISGHTALYWYRQSLGQGLEFLIYFQGNSAPDKSGLPSDRFSAERTGGSVSTLTIQRTQQEDSAVYLCASSLVTSVQETQYFGPGTRLLVL.

The CDR3 coding sequence is TGTGCCAGCAGCCAATCAACAGGGCAGCCTTCCAGCTATGGCTACACCTTC. Translation gives CASSQSTGQPSSYGYTF. The chain is built from TRBV16 and TRBJ1-2, with a tentative D call TRBD1 (6 bases). Per the germline V gene, CDR1 is KGHSY and CDR2 is FQNENV. Trimming stripped 0 bases from V and 4 bases from J, with 18 bases between. The CDR3 runs to 17 residues. Drawing the rest from reference TRBV16 and TRBJ1-2, the complete variable domain is GEEVAQTPKHLVRGEGQKAKLYCAPIKGHSYVFWYQQVLKNEFKFLISFQNENVFDETGMPKERFSAKCLPNSPCSLEIQATKLEDSAVYFCASSQSTGQPSSYGYTFGSGTRLTVV.

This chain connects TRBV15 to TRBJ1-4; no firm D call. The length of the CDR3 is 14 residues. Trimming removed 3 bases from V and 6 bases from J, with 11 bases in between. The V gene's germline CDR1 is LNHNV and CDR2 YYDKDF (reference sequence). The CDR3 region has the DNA TGTGCCACCAGCAGGCCGGGTCACGATGAAAAACTGTTTTTT. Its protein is CATSRPGHDEKLFF.

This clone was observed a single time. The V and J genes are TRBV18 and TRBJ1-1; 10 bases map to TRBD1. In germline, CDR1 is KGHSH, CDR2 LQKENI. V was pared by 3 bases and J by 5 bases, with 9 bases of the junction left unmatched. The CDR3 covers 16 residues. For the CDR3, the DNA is TGTGCCAGCTCACCCCACCGACAGGGGGCCGTGACTGAAGCTTTCTTT. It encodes CASSPHRQGAVTEAFF.